Listed below are T cell receptor beta chains from one sample, sequenced in a study of shared clonotypes between healthy human individuals. TCRdb keeps only in-frame clones here, not all; method: immunoSEQ multiplex PCR. The sample has millions of clones, just under 95% seen once. Specimen: naive CD8+ T cells sorted from blood. The source of these receptors is a young man in good health. Each CDR3 is given with its conserved first and last residue. Each record gives: J gene, V gene, clone size, D gene, CDR3 DNA, CDR3 protein. D genes are given only for firm matches. Clone size is not always given. Where it is, it says once, few, many or a class for expanded clones.

j_gene: TRBJ2-5; v_gene: TRBV7-9; abundance: NA; d_gene: NA; CDR3nt: TGTGCCACCAACAGGTTTCAAGAGACCCAGTACTTC; CDR3aa: CATNRFQETQYF
j_gene: TRBJ2-3; v_gene: TRBV30; abundance: NA; d_gene: NA; CDR3nt: TGTGCCTGGAGTGTACTGGCAGACACTAGCACAGATACGCAGTATTTT; CDR3aa: CAWSVLADTSTDTQYF
j_gene: TRBJ2-2; v_gene: TRBV29-1; abundance: NA; d_gene: NA; CDR3nt: TGCAGCGTTGAAGCCGGTCCCGGGGAGCTGTTTTTT; CDR3aa: CSVEAGPGELFF
j_gene: TRBJ2-1; v_gene: TRBV4-1; abundance: NA; d_gene: TRBD1; CDR3nt: TGCGCCAGCAGCCAAGATATTGCAGGGGGCCTGAGTAATGAGCAGTTCTTC; CDR3aa: CASSQDIAGGLSNEQFF
j_gene: TRBJ2-5; v_gene: TRBV4-1; abundance: NA; d_gene: NA; CDR3nt: TGCGCCAGCAGCGTCCGGGCCCCACAAGAGACCCAGTACTTC; CDR3aa: CASSVRAPQETQYF
j_gene: TRBJ2-7; v_gene: TRBV4-1; abundance: NA; d_gene: NA; CDR3nt: TGCGCCAGCAGCCAGGCATTTCCCCTCTACGAGCAGTACTTC; CDR3aa: CASSQAFPLYEQYF
j_gene: TRBJ2-7; v_gene: TRBV4-3; abundance: NA; d_gene: TRBD2; CDR3nt: TGCGCCAGCAGCCACGGACTAGCGGGACCCTCCTACGAGCAGTACTTC; CDR3aa: CASSHGLAGPSYEQYF
j_gene: TRBJ1-1; v_gene: TRBV2; abundance: NA; d_gene: TRBD1; CDR3nt: TGTGCCAGCAGAGGACAGGGCTACACTGAAGCTTTCTTT; CDR3aa: CASRGQGYTEAFF
j_gene: TRBJ2-7; v_gene: TRBV5-6; abundance: NA; d_gene: NA; CDR3nt: TGTGCCAGCAGCTTGCCATCCTCCTACGAGCAGTACTTC; CDR3aa: CASSLPSSYEQYF
j_gene: TRBJ2-7; v_gene: TRBV7-2; abundance: NA; d_gene: TRBD1; CDR3nt: TGTGCCAGCAGCTTAATTGTACGGGACAGATTTTCTTACGAGCAGTACTTC; CDR3aa: CASSLIVRDRFSYEQYF
j_gene: TRBJ1-2; v_gene: TRBV2; abundance: NA; d_gene: NA; CDR3nt: TGTGCCAGCAGTGAATCCCCTGAGGAGTCTATATACTATGGCTACACCTTC; CDR3aa: CASSESPEESIYYGYTF
j_gene: TRBJ1-1; v_gene: TRBV5-4; abundance: NA; d_gene: TRBD1; CDR3nt: TGTGCCAGCAGCACGGACAGGGAAGCTTTCTTT; CDR3aa: CASSTDREAFF
j_gene: TRBJ2-3; v_gene: TRBV7-2; abundance: NA; d_gene: NA; CDR3nt: TGTGCCAGCGGCTTGGCATTCACAGATACGCAGTATTTT; CDR3aa: CASGLAFTDTQYF
j_gene: TRBJ1-4; v_gene: TRBV9; abundance: NA; d_gene: NA; CDR3nt: TGTGCCAGCAGCGTAAGGCCGGGTAATGAAAAACTGTTTTTT; CDR3aa: CASSVRPGNEKLFF
j_gene: TRBJ2-1; v_gene: TRBV6-1; abundance: NA; d_gene: NA; CDR3nt: TGTGCCAGCAGTGAAGGGGAACCTAGCCCGCGCGACTGGGTGGATGAGCAGTTCTTC; CDR3aa: CASSEGEPSPRDWVDEQFF
j_gene: TRBJ2-1; v_gene: TRBV28; abundance: NA; d_gene: TRBD1; CDR3nt: TGTGCCAGCAGTCCCCCTTGGACAGGGGAAGGCAATGAGCAGTTCTTC; CDR3aa: CASSPPWTGEGNEQFF
j_gene: TRBJ1-2; v_gene: TRBV7-8; abundance: NA; d_gene: NA; CDR3nt: TGTGCCAGCAGCCTCGGAGCGGGGGGCTACACCTTC; CDR3aa: CASSLGAGGYTF
j_gene: TRBJ1-2; v_gene: TRBV27; abundance: NA; d_gene: NA; CDR3nt: TGTGCCAGCAGAAATGGTCCTGGTACCTATGGCTACACCTTC; CDR3aa: CASRNGPGTYGYTF
j_gene: TRBJ2-7; v_gene: TRBV19; abundance: once; d_gene: NA; CDR3nt: TGTGCCAGTAGCCCAGCGGACACTTACGAGCAGTACTTC; CDR3aa: CASSPADTYEQYF
j_gene: TRBJ2-1; v_gene: TRBV30; abundance: many; d_gene: TRBD2; CDR3nt: TGTGCCTCCGGGACTAGCAGGTATGAGCAGTTCTTC; CDR3aa: CASGTSRYEQFF
j_gene: TRBJ2-7; v_gene: TRBV13; abundance: NA; d_gene: TRBD1; CDR3nt: TGTGCCAGCAGTCCGGGACAGGGGTCCTACGAGCAGTACTTC; CDR3aa: CASSPGQGSYEQYF
j_gene: TRBJ1-1; v_gene: TRBV27; abundance: NA; d_gene: NA; CDR3nt: TGTGCCAGCAGTTTTGCCCAGGCAAACACTGAAGCTTTCTTT; CDR3aa: CASSFAQANTEAFF
j_gene: TRBJ1-1; v_gene: TRBV27; abundance: NA; d_gene: TRBD1; CDR3nt: TGTGCCAGCAGTTTTTTAGGGGGCTCTGAAGCTTTCTTT; CDR3aa: CASSFLGGSEAFF
j_gene: TRBJ2-2; v_gene: TRBV7-8; abundance: NA; d_gene: NA; CDR3nt: TGTGCCAGCAGCTTAGAACGATACGGGGAGCTGTTTTTT; CDR3aa: CASSLERYGELFF
j_gene: TRBJ2-3; v_gene: TRBV10-3; abundance: NA; d_gene: TRBD1; CDR3nt: TGTGCCATCAGTGCGGCAGGGGGCCCGGAAGGAACAGATACGCAGTATTTT; CDR3aa: CAISAAGGPEGTDTQYF
j_gene: TRBJ1-1; v_gene: TRBV9; abundance: NA; d_gene: NA; CDR3nt: TGTGCCAGCAGCGTAGGCACAACAGTAAACACTGAAGCTTTCTTT; CDR3aa: CASSVGTTVNTEAFF
j_gene: TRBJ2-2; v_gene: TRBV5-8; abundance: NA; d_gene: NA; CDR3nt: TGTGCCAGCAGCTTGGTGGCGCCAGGGGCCACCGGGGAGCTGTTTTTT; CDR3aa: CASSLVAPGATGELFF
j_gene: TRBJ1-1; v_gene: TRBV6-5; abundance: NA; d_gene: NA; CDR3nt: TGTGCCAGCAGTTTGGGAGGGGAGAACACTGAAGCTTTCTTT; CDR3aa: CASSLGGENTEAFF
j_gene: TRBJ2-2; v_gene: TRBV7-2; abundance: NA; d_gene: NA; CDR3nt: TGTGCCAGCAGCCCCGGGCCCCTCGCCGGGGAGCTGTTTTTT; CDR3aa: CASSPGPLAGELFF
j_gene: TRBJ2-7; v_gene: TRBV7-9; abundance: once; d_gene: NA; CDR3nt: TGTGCCAGCACCCAAGGGCGAACGGATTCCTACGAGCAGTACTTC; CDR3aa: CASTQGRTDSYEQYF
j_gene: TRBJ1-1; v_gene: TRBV2; abundance: NA; d_gene: TRBD1; CDR3nt: TGTGCCAGCAGTGTGGCAGGGGGGGACACTGAAGCTTTCTTT; CDR3aa: CASSVAGGDTEAFF
j_gene: TRBJ2-7; v_gene: TRBV7-9; abundance: NA; d_gene: NA; CDR3nt: TGTGCCAGCAGCCCGGGGCCGAACGAGCAGTACTTC; CDR3aa: CASSPGPNEQYF
j_gene: TRBJ2-5; v_gene: TRBV30; abundance: NA; d_gene: NA; CDR3nt: TGTGCCTGGAGTTTGGGTATTCAAGAGACCCAGTACTTC; CDR3aa: CAWSLGIQETQYF
j_gene: TRBJ2-1; v_gene: TRBV2; abundance: NA; d_gene: TRBD2; CDR3nt: TGTGCCAGCAGTCGGCTAGCGGGAGGCGGGACCTACAATGAGCAGTTCTTC; CDR3aa: CASSRLAGGGTYNEQFF
j_gene: TRBJ1-1; v_gene: TRBV9; abundance: NA; d_gene: NA; CDR3nt: TGTGCCAGCAGCCCCTCGGGAGGGCAAAACACTGAAGCTTTCTTT; CDR3aa: CASSPSGGQNTEAFF
j_gene: TRBJ1-5; v_gene: TRBV7-9; abundance: NA; d_gene: NA; CDR3nt: TGTGCCAGCAGCTTAAGTGGGCCCAATCAGCCCCAGCATTTT; CDR3aa: CASSLSGPNQPQHF
j_gene: TRBJ2-2; v_gene: TRBV27; abundance: NA; d_gene: TRBD2; CDR3nt: TGTGCCAGCAGTCCACTAGCGGGAGTTACCACCGGGGAGCTGTTTTTT; CDR3aa: CASSPLAGVTTGELFF
j_gene: TRBJ2-7; v_gene: TRBV5-1; abundance: NA; d_gene: NA; CDR3nt: TGCGCCAGCAGCTTGTTAGGAGACTTCTACGAGCAGTACTTC; CDR3aa: CASSLLGDFYEQYF
j_gene: TRBJ2-1; v_gene: TRBV7-9; abundance: NA; d_gene: NA; CDR3nt: TGTGCCAGCAGCTTAGCGCTTGAGGGCGCGGGTTGGTATGAGCAGTTCTTC; CDR3aa: CASSLALEGAGWYEQFF
j_gene: TRBJ2-7; v_gene: TRBV9; abundance: NA; d_gene: NA; CDR3nt: TGTGCCAGCAGCCCACCTGGATCCTACGAGCAGTACTTC; CDR3aa: CASSPPGSYEQYF
j_gene: TRBJ2-7; v_gene: TRBV2; abundance: NA; d_gene: TRBD1; CDR3nt: TGTGCCAGCAGTGCGGAGACAGGGAACCTATACGAGCAGTACTTC; CDR3aa: CASSAETGNLYEQYF
j_gene: TRBJ1-4; v_gene: TRBV7-9; abundance: NA; d_gene: NA; CDR3nt: TGTGCCAGCAGCCTCTCGAAGGGAACTAATGAAAAACTGTTTTTT; CDR3aa: CASSLSKGTNEKLFF
j_gene: TRBJ1-2; v_gene: TRBV27; abundance: NA; d_gene: NA; CDR3nt: TGTGCCAGCAAGCCGGGAGCAGGCTATGGCTACACCTTC; CDR3aa: CASKPGAGYGYTF
j_gene: TRBJ1-1; v_gene: TRBV7-6; abundance: NA; d_gene: TRBD1; CDR3nt: TGTGCCAGCAGCCCGGGACAGGCCAACACTGAAGCTTTCTTT; CDR3aa: CASSPGQANTEAFF
j_gene: TRBJ1-1; v_gene: TRBV5-4; abundance: NA; d_gene: NA; CDR3nt: TGTGCCAGCAGCTTCTCGGACGGGTACACTGAAGCTTTCTTT; CDR3aa: CASSFSDGYTEAFF
j_gene: TRBJ2-3; v_gene: TRBV6-6; abundance: NA; d_gene: TRBD1; CDR3nt: TGTGCCAGTCAGACAGGGGGCTTAGATACGCAGTATTTT; CDR3aa: CASQTGGLDTQYF
j_gene: TRBJ1-2; v_gene: TRBV5-4; abundance: NA; d_gene: NA; CDR3nt: TGTGCCAGCAAGGATGGGGTGGAAGGCTACACCTTC; CDR3aa: CASKDGVEGYTF
j_gene: TRBJ2-1; v_gene: TRBV5-8; abundance: once; d_gene: NA; CDR3nt: TGTGCCAGCAGCTGGGACTCGGGGGTCTCCTACAATGAGCAGTTCTTC; CDR3aa: CASSWDSGVSYNEQFF
j_gene: TRBJ2-3; v_gene: TRBV28; abundance: NA; d_gene: NA; CDR3nt: TGTGCCAGCAGTTTAGGAAAATCAGATACGCAGTATTTT; CDR3aa: CASSLGKSDTQYF
j_gene: TRBJ1-1; v_gene: TRBV9; abundance: NA; d_gene: NA; CDR3nt: TGTGCCAGCAGCACAGGGCGTAGCACTGAAGCTTTCTTT; CDR3aa: CASSTGRSTEAFF
j_gene: TRBJ2-7; v_gene: TRBV4-1; abundance: NA; d_gene: NA; CDR3nt: TGCGCCAGCAGCCAAGATCCGGGTGGGAGCTCCTACGAGCAGTACTTC; CDR3aa: CASSQDPGGSSYEQYF
j_gene: TRBJ2-5; v_gene: TRBV4-3; abundance: NA; d_gene: TRBD2; CDR3nt: TGCGCCAGCAGTGGTGGCTTGTGGGAGGGCCAAGAGACCCAGTACTTC; CDR3aa: CASSGGLWEGQETQYF
j_gene: TRBJ1-5; v_gene: TRBV27; abundance: NA; d_gene: NA; CDR3nt: TGTGCCAGCAGTCTACTCACCCCGCTCAATCAGCCCCAGCATTTT; CDR3aa: CASSLLTPLNQPQHF
j_gene: TRBJ1-1; v_gene: TRBV6-5; abundance: NA; d_gene: TRBD1; CDR3nt: TGTGCCAGCAGTTTTGACAGGGGGCGGGCGAACACTGAAGCTTTCTTT; CDR3aa: CASSFDRGRANTEAFF
j_gene: TRBJ2-5; v_gene: TRBV4-1; abundance: NA; d_gene: NA; CDR3nt: TGCGCCAGCAGCCAAGAAGAATCCCCTCAAGAGACCCAGTACTTC; CDR3aa: CASSQEESPQETQYF
j_gene: TRBJ1-1; v_gene: TRBV15; abundance: NA; d_gene: NA; CDR3nt: TGTGCCACCAGCAGAGATCCGTGGCTGAACACTGAAGCTTTCTTT; CDR3aa: CATSRDPWLNTEAFF
j_gene: TRBJ1-1; v_gene: TRBV7-8; abundance: NA; d_gene: NA; CDR3nt: TGTGCCAGCAGCAACCGGGGGGGCCCGAACACTGAAGCTTTCTTT; CDR3aa: CASSNRGGPNTEAFF
j_gene: TRBJ1-1; v_gene: TRBV9; abundance: NA; d_gene: NA; CDR3nt: TGTGCCAGCTCCGCTCCGCTATCAGGGATGAACACTGAAGCTTTCTTT; CDR3aa: CASSAPLSGMNTEAFF
j_gene: TRBJ2-1; v_gene: TRBV7-3; abundance: NA; d_gene: TRBD2; CDR3nt: TGTGCCAGCAGCTTAACCGGGGGGGATCTCGATGAGCAGTTCTTC; CDR3aa: CASSLTGGDLDEQFF